The rows below give T cell receptor beta chains drawn from one sample of a study of human T cells and chemical hapten exposure. Each CDR3 protein gets one entry after TCRdb re-called the RACE reads with MiXCR. Of 70,000 to 75,000 distinct CDR3 sequences listed, approximately 35% were seen once; the top ten hold about 10%. Sample: whole blood, taken in connection with sensitization to the hapten diphenylcyclopropenone (DPC). Receptors originate from a middle-aged man with alopecia areata. Some clones in this sample may be carry-over from other donors' samples. The CDR3 runs from the conserved cysteine through the conserved F or W.

v_call	j_call	cdr3_aa
TRBV6-5	TRBJ1-1	CASSRPGQPMNTEAFF
TRBV4-2	TRBJ2-1	CASSPTGLAGDNEQFF
TRBV6-5	TRBJ2-3	CASSLAPSTDTQYF
TRBV2	TRBJ2-5	CAITRSIETQYF
TRBV5-1	TRBJ2-3	CASSRRGTDTQYF
TRBV28	TRBJ2-7	CASRPGGSYEQYF
TRBV9	TRBJ2-2	CASSVGPSGNTGELFF
TRBV6-2/TRBV6-3	TRBJ2-1	CASSYEEDEQFF
TRBV7-8	TRBJ2-7	CASSLGGPGTGFYEQYF
TRBV28	TRBJ2-7	CASSLGSLLWEQYF
TRBV3-1	TRBJ1-1	CASSGNYRAEAFF
TRBV9	TRBJ1-1	CASSAYPGHPETFF
TRBV4-1	TRBJ1-1	CASSQAPVDTEAFF
TRBV2	TRBJ2-5	CASRVGETQYF
TRBV20-1	TRBJ2-7	CSARDWGAGMYEQYF
TRBV4-2	TRBJ2-7	CASSQEGSWTDYEQYF
TRBV28	TRBJ2-1	CASSFNEQFF
TRBV27	TRBJ2-7	CASRLAGGPYEQYF
TRBV20-1	TRBJ1-3	CSARGVSGNTIYF
TRBV4-1	TRBJ2-7	CASSQESQGLAGVREQYF
TRBV29-1	TRBJ2-2	CSVETPSGPGELFF
TRBV7-9	TRBJ2-3	CASSAGLAGVSADTQYF
TRBV7-2	TRBJ1-1	CATGMRGRNTEAFF
TRBV6-6	TRBJ2-7	CASSYEAIYEQYF
TRBV12-3/TRBV12-4	TRBJ2-5	CASSFPQGVQETQYF
TRBV28	TRBJ2-7	CASSFPGQEAYEQYF
TRBV7-6	TRBJ2-2	CATGTANTGELFF
TRBV5-1	TRBJ2-7	CATKGALDEQYF
TRBV4-1	TRBJ2-7	CASSQPRRGEQYF
TRBV7-9	TRBJ2-5	CASSPLPGETQYF
TRBV12-3/TRBV12-4	TRBJ2-6	CASQDGGGPGANVLTF
TRBV7-2	TRBJ2-1	CASSLVLAGRYNEQFF
TRBV6-5	TRBJ2-7	CASSEGGRGLGYEQYF
TRBV20-1	TRBJ2-7	CSARENSRLSYEQYF
TRBV28	TRBJ1-1	CASTVRGTEAFF
TRBV28	TRBJ1-1	CASTVQGRGSEAFF
TRBV25-1	TRBJ2-4	CASSKPIQRTAKNIQYF
TRBV2	TRBJ1-3	CASSEVRRSSGNTIYF
TRBV6-5	TRBJ1-2	CASSAGGSAPGYTF
TRBV10-2	TRBJ2-5	CASSAFSGETQYF
TRBV28	TRBJ1-5	CASSFGAQPQHF
TRBV30	TRBJ2-3	CAWSVRRRDTQYF
TRBV2	TRBJ2-1	CASSPSGKGEQFF
TRBV20-1	TRBJ1-5	CSVKEGNQPQHF
TRBV20-1	TRBJ1-6	CSATPRAGSPLHF
TRBV6-5	TRBJ2-4	CASESRTAKRNIQYF
TRBV7-3	TRBJ2-2	CASRRGGGGTGELFF
TRBV20-1	TRBJ1-2	CSASPGHQNGYTF
TRBV9	TRBJ2-5	CASSVDPGLRETQYF
TRBV27	TRBJ1-6	CASSSPSFRSPLHF
TRBV7-2	TRBJ2-3	CASSLIAGADTQYF
TRBV12-3/TRBV12-4	TRBJ1-5	CASSWTGSNQPQHF
TRBV7-2	TRBJ1-3	CASSPMRANSGNTIYF
TRBV3-1	TRBJ2-1	CASTAGGLEGNEQFF
TRBV15	TRBJ2-3	CATTPGTLGRDTQYF
TRBV12-3/TRBV12-4	TRBJ2-3	CASRPFGTHTDTQYF
TRBV7-2	TRBJ1-1	CASSRDRENTEAFF
TRBV28	TRBJ2-5	CASSSYRRVQTQYF
TRBV12-3/TRBV12-4	TRBJ2-1	CASLNSGSYNEQFF